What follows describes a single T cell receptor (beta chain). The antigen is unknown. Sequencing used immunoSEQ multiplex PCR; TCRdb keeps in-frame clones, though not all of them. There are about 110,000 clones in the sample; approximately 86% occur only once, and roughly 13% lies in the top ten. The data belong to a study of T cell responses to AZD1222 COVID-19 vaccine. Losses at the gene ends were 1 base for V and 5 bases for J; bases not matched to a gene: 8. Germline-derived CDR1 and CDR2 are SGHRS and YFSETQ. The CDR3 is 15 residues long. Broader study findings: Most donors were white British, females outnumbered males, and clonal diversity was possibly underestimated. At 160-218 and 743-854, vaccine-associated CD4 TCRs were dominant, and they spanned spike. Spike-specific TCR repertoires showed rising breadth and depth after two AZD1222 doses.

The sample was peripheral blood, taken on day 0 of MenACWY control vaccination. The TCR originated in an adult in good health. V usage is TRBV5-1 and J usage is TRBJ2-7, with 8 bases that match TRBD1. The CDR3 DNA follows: TGCGCCAGCAGCTTGACCGACAGGGGAAGAAACGAGCAGTACTTC. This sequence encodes CASSLTDRGRNEQYF.